The rows below give T cell receptor beta chains drawn from one sample of a study of T-cell reconstitution after alpha-beta-depleted transplantation in children. Using its own MiXCR run on the PCR reads, TCRdb lists one record per CDR3 protein. The table has 250,000 to 400,000 distinct CDR3 sequences, approximately 23% seen once. This material consisted of PBMCs, mostly from graft donor cells, taken 180 days after TCRalphabeta/CD19-depleted stem cell transplant. The receptor source for this set is a male patient between 5 and 17 years old who had a stem cell transplant for acute lymphoblastic leukemia, so the T cells may come from the graft donor. CDR3s include the opening cysteine and the closing phenylalanine or tryptophan. A D gene is named only where the DNA matches it firmly. Rows give clone size only sometimes, using once, few, many, or a class for an expanded clone.

TRBV5-1	-	TRBD1	TRBJ2-1	TGCGCCAGCAGCTTGAAGGGACAGGGGCGCCTTAGCTCCTACAATGAGCAGTTCTTC	CASSLKGQGRLSSYNEQFF
TRBV5-1	-	-	TRBJ2-1	TGCGCCAGCAGCTCGCTTCCGGCTTTCTCCTACAATGAGCAGTTCTTC	CASSSLPAFSYNEQFF
TRBV7-6	few	TRBD2	TRBJ2-2	TGTGCCAGCAGCTTTAGCGGGAGTGAAACCGGGGAGCTGTTTTTT	CASSFSGSETGELFF
TRBV27	-	TRBD1	TRBJ2-7	TGTGCCAGCAGTTACCGGGACAGGGGCCACGAGCAGTACTTC	CASSYRDRGHEQYF
TRBV12-3/TRBV12-4	few	-	TRBJ2-2	TGTGCCAGCAGTGGATCGGGCAGGGGATTAAACACCGGGGAGCTGTTTTTT	CASSGSGRGLNTGELFF
TRBV2	once	-	TRBJ2-2	TGTGGCAGAACACAGGAACGCGGGAACACCGGGGAGCTGTTTTTT	CGRTQERGNTGELFF
TRBV5-1	-	TRBD1	TRBJ1-2	TGCGCCAGCAGCTCTTGGCTAACAGGGGGCGGTGGCTACACCTTC	CASSSWLTGGGGYTF
TRBV7-6	-	-	TRBJ2-1	TGTGCCAGCAGCTCAAGCGGGCTAAACTACAATGAGCAGTTCTTC	CASSSSGLNYNEQFF
TRBV2	-	TRBD2	TRBJ2-3	TGTGCCAGTAGCGGGTTCGGGGATACGCAGTATTTT	CASSGFGDTQYF
TRBV7-3	-	TRBD2	TRBJ2-1	TGTGCCAGCAGCATAACCGGGACTAGCGGGAGTGTTGAGCAGTTCTTC	CASSITGTSGSVEQFF
TRBV29-1	-	-	TRBJ2-7	TGCAGTGCCTGGGGGCTTTCATCCTACGAGCAGTACTTC	CSAWGLSSYEQYF
TRBV7-9	few	-	TRBJ1-1	TGTGCCAGCAGCTTAATTTTAGTGTCAGGGGCTCCTTCCTTT	CASSLILVSGAPSF
TRBV9	-	-	TRBJ1-1	TGTGCCAGCAGCGTAGGATCGTTCATGAACACTGAAGCTTTCTTT	CASSVGSFMNTEAFF
TRBV5-1	-	-	TRBJ2-7	TGCGCCAGCAGCCCCTGGGACTCGACCTCCTACGAGCAGTACTTC	CASSPWDSTSYEQYF
TRBV28	-	-	TRBJ2-7	TGTGCCAGCAGGGAGACCGCTTCCTACGAGCAGTACTTC	CASRETASYEQYF
TRBV6-2/TRBV6-3	few	TRBD1	TRBJ2-5	TGTGCCAGCAGTTATCGACAGGGTGGAGAGACCCAGTACTTC	CASSYRQGGETQYF
TRBV5-5	-	-	TRBJ1-4	TGTGCCAGCAGCTTGGTAGTCGGGGGGCGTATTGAAAAACTGTTTTTT	CASSLVVGGRIEKLFF
TRBV5-5	-	TRBD1	TRBJ2-7	TGTGCCAGCAGCTTGGTCTACGGGACAGGGCTGTACGAGCAGTACTTC	CASSLVYGTGLYEQYF
TRBV27	few	-	TRBJ1-1	TGTGCCAGCAAACTACTGCAGGGGAGTGAAGCTTTCTTT	CASKLLQGSEAFF
TRBV28	-	TRBD1	TRBJ1-6	TGTGCCAGCAGAGGACAGGGGGCCCTAGAGGCCCTCCACTTT	CASRGQGALEALHF
TRBV5-6	few	-	TRBJ2-3	TGTGCCAGCAGCAGCCTGCCGGATACGCAGTATTTT	CASSSLPDTQYF
TRBV5-5	-	TRBD2	TRBJ2-7	TGTGCCAGCAGCCAGACTAGCGGGTACTCTTCCTACGAGCAGTACTTC	CASSQTSGYSSYEQYF
TRBV25-1	few	-	TRBJ1-1	TGTGCCAGCAGTGAAGGGGGTTGGACTGAAGCTTTCTTT	CASSEGGWTEAFF
TRBV10-3	few	-	TRBJ2-1	TGTGCCATCAGTGCGGCCGGGGGCGATGAGCAGTTCTTC	CAISAAGGDEQFF
TRBV7-3	-	TRBD2	TRBJ2-1	TGTGCCAGCAGCTTAAGGGGACTAGCGGGAGGGCCAACGAATGAGCAGTTCTTC	CASSLRGLAGGPTNEQFF
TRBV29-1	-	-	TRBJ2-2	TGCAGCGTTGCCGGGGTATTCACCGGGGAGCTGTTTTTT	CSVAGVFTGELFF
TRBV2	few	-	TRBJ1-1	TGTGCCAGTCATGCCGGGGGCGTTGAAGCTTTCTTT	CASHAGGVEAFF
TRBV7-3	-	TRBD2	TRBJ2-5	TGTGCCAGCAGCTTATCAGGACTAGCGTTCCGGTCGGGTGAGACCCAGTACTTC	CASSLSGLAFRSGETQYF
TRBV7-9	-	TRBD2	TRBJ2-4	TGTGCCAGCAGCTTAGGAGGCGGGGGAGGGCAAAACATTCAGTACTTC	CASSLGGGGGQNIQYF
TRBV21-1	-	-	TRBJ2-5	TGTGCCAGCAGCAAAGCCCAAGGATACCCAGAGACCCAGTACTTC	CASSKAQGYPETQYF
TRBV5-4	-	TRBD2	TRBJ2-1	TGTGCCAGCAGCTTGGAGGGACTAGCGGGGGGTCGCAATGAGCAGTTCTTC	CASSLEGLAGGRNEQFF
TRBV9	-	-	TRBJ2-1	TGTGCCAGCAGCCCAAGGAGGACCTCGGACAATGAGCAGTTCTTC	CASSPRRTSDNEQFF
TRBV20-1	few	-	TRBJ2-6	TGCAGTGCTAGCAGCCCCCTAGTGGGTGGGGCCAACGTCCTGACTTTC	CSASSPLVGGANVLTF